Listed below are T cell receptor beta chains from one sample, sequenced in a study of T-cell memory formation after mild COVID-19. A single record per CDR3 protein comes from TCRdb applying MiXCR to the 5' RACE reads. The sample has 400,000 to 500,000 distinct CDR3 sequences, 20% seen once. What was sequenced was PBMCs or a T cell subset sorted from them (not recorded which). These receptors were collected from an adult woman who had mild COVID-19 (a few samples of this study predate the infection). Cell type and time point are not known. Both conserved end residues are part of each CDR3. Fields, in order: V gene, D gene, J gene, clone size, CDR3 DNA, CDR3 protein. The D gene is left open where the match is weak. Only part of the rows carry a size: once, few, many, or a class if the clone is expanded.

>TRBV9|TRBD1|TRBJ1-2|NA
TGTGCCAGCAGCGTAGAGGGACAGGGGTATGGCTACACCTTC
CASSVEGQGYGYTF
>TRBV12-3/TRBV12-4|NA|TRBJ2-6|many
TGTGCCAGCAGATTCGGGGCTGGGGCCAACGTCCTGACTTTC
CASRFGAGANVLTF
>TRBV29-1|NA|TRBJ2-7|NA
TGCAGCGTTGATGGGAGTCTCGGCGAGCAGTACTTC
CSVDGSLGEQYF
>TRBV7-6|NA|TRBJ2-2|NA
TGTGCCAGCAGCTTAATCCAGAACACCGGGGAGCTGTTTTTT
CASSLIQNTGELFF
>TRBV7-9|NA|TRBJ2-7|few
TGTGCCAGCAGTTCCCATTCGGGGGTCCCCTCCTACGAGCAGTACTTC
CASSSHSGVPSYEQYF
>TRBV6-5|TRBD2|TRBJ2-7|NA
TGTGCCAGCAGTTACGCCCGGGGACTAGCGGGAGAGCAGTACTTC
CASSYARGLAGEQYF
>TRBV7-6|TRBD2|TRBJ2-6|NA
TGTGCCAGCAGCCGGACTAGCGGGGGAGTACGCTCTGGGGCCAACGTCCTGACTTTC
CASSRTSGGVRSGANVLTF
>TRBV6-5|NA|TRBJ1-1|NA
TGTGCCAGCAGTTCTATAGGCCAATCGTCAATGAACACTGAAGCTTTCTTT
CASSSIGQSSMNTEAFF
>TRBV6-6|NA|TRBJ2-5|many
TGTGCCAGCACTTCAAAAGAGACCCAGTACTTC
CASTSKETQYF
>TRBV20-1|NA|TRBJ2-7|few
TGCAGTGCTCCCGGGACTGGACCCTACGAGCAGTACTTC
CSAPGTGPYEQYF
>TRBV29-1|TRBD1|TRBJ1-2|few
TGCAGCGTAGGGACAGTTGGCTACACCTTC
CSVGTVGYTF
>TRBV21-1|NA|TRBJ1-2|few
TGTGCCAGCAGCAAAGCCACCTCTGGACAGGGGCCTAACTATGGCTACACCTTC
CASSKATSGQGPNYGYTF
>TRBV24-1|TRBD1|TRBJ2-2|few
TGTGCCACCTCCGCGACAGGGAATACCGGGGAGCTGTTTTTT
CATSATGNTGELFF
>TRBV5-5|TRBD2|TRBJ2-7|NA
TGTGCCAGCAGCCACGGTGGAGGACTAGCGGGATACGAGCAGTACTTC
CASSHGGGLAGYEQYF
>TRBV7-3|NA|TRBJ1-2|many
TGTGCCAGCAGCCCCGAAGGCCGGGGGGGCTACACCTTC
CASSPEGRGGYTF
>TRBV7-8|TRBD2|TRBJ2-3|few
TGTGCCAGCAGTTATGGGCTAGCGGGAGGTCCAGATACGCAGTATTTT
CASSYGLAGGPDTQYF
>TRBV20-1|TRBD2|TRBJ2-7|few
TGCAGTGCTAGATACGGGACTAGCGGGAACGAGCAGTACTTC
CSARYGTSGNEQYF
>TRBV7-7|NA|TRBJ2-1|NA
TGTGCCAGCAGCCTAGAGGGGGGCGTGCAGTTCTTC
CASSLEGGVQFF
>TRBV19|TRBD1|TRBJ1-2|NA
TGTGCCAGTAGTATAAGAGGACAGGAGGGCTATGGCTACACCTTC
CASSIRGQEGYGYTF
>TRBV12-3/TRBV12-4|TRBD2|TRBJ2-2|few
TGTGCCAGCAGTGGCGGGAGACACACCGGGGAGCTGTTTTTT
CASSGGRHTGELFF
>TRBV5-6|NA|TRBJ1-2|NA
TGTGCCAGCAGCTTGGAGCAGGGCCGGACCTCTTTC
CASSLEQGRTSF
>TRBV25-1|TRBD2|TRBJ2-1|few
TGTGCCAGCAGTGAATTTGTGACGGCGGGAGGTGAGCAGTTCTTC
CASSEFVTAGGEQFF
>TRBV5-6|NA|TRBJ1-1|few
TGTGCCAGCAGCCAGCAGGGGAAAGGGAACACTGAAGCTTTCTTT
CASSQQGKGNTEAFF
>TRBV29-1|NA|TRBJ2-5|few
TGCAGCGTTGAAGGAGGCAGACAAGAGACCCAGTACTTC
CSVEGGRQETQYF
>TRBV29-1|TRBD2|TRBJ2-1|few
TGCAGCGTTGTGCGGCTAGCGGAGAACAATGAGCAGTTCTTC
CSVVRLAENNEQFF